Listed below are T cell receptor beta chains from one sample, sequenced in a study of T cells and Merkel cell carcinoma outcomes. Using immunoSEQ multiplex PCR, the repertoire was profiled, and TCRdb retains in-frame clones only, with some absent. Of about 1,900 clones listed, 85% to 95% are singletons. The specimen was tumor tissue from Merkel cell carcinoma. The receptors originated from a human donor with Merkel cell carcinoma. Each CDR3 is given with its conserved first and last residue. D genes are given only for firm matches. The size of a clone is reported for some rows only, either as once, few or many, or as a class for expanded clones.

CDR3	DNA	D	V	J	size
CASSQDRDRGLETQYF	TGCGCCAGCAGCCAAGATAGGGACAGGGGGCTGGAGACCCAGTACTTC	TRBD1	TRBV4-1	TRBJ2-5	.
CASNAGGSHEQFF	TGTGCCAGCAACGCGGGGGGAAGCCATGAGCAGTTCTTC	TRBD2	TRBV5-8	TRBJ2-1	.
CASSLGLAGTHTGELFF	TGTGCCAGCAGCTTAGGGCTAGCGGGAACCCACACCGGGGAGCTGTTTTTT	TRBD2	TRBV7-9	TRBJ2-2	.
CSVRPGTSSEQFF	TGCAGCGTCCGCCCCGGGACTAGTTCCGAGCAGTTCTTC	TRBD2	TRBV29-1	TRBJ2-1	.
CASSGQNNYGYTF	TGTGCCAGCAGCGGACAGAATAACTATGGCTACACCTTC	.	TRBV6-5	TRBJ1-2	.
CASRGGTGELFF	TGTGCCAGCAGAGGGGGCACCGGGGAGCTGTTTTTT	.	TRBV27	TRBJ2-2	once
CASSLIPYEQYF	TGTGCCAGCAGCTTGATTCCCTACGAGCAGTACTTC	.	TRBV5-6	TRBJ2-7	.
CASWRRADTQYF	TGTGCCAGCTGGAGGAGGGCAGATACGCAGTATTTT	.	TRBV27	TRBJ2-3	.
CATSGGDGLELGEQYF	TGTGCCACCAGCGGCGGGGACGGGCTAGAGCTAGGCGAGCAGTACTTC	.	TRBV15	TRBJ2-7	.
CASSEPTPGEKLFF	TGCGCCAGCAGTGAGCCTACGCCGGGCGAAAAACTGTTTTTT	.	TRBV10-2	TRBJ1-4	.
CASSLGLASNEQFF	TGTGCCAGCAGCTTGGGACTAGCTTCGAATGAGCAGTTCTTC	TRBD2	TRBV11-3	TRBJ2-1	.
CASGVATDTQYF	TGTGCCAGCGGGGTGGCCACAGATACGCAGTATTTT	.	TRBV6-5	TRBJ2-3	.
CASSLSSGLNTEAFF	TGTGCCAGCAGCTTAAGTAGTGGTCTGAACACTGAAGCTTTCTTT	.	TRBV7-9	TRBJ1-1	.
CATSRVAGVGEQYF	TGTGCCACCAGCAGAGTAGCGGGAGTTGGGGAGCAGTACTTC	TRBD2	TRBV15	TRBJ2-7	.
CASSLGPTGEAFF	TGCGCCAGCAGCTTGGGACCGACAGGGGAAGCTTTCTTT	TRBD1	TRBV5-1	TRBJ1-1	.
CASSPGEVSDEQFF	TGTGCCAGCAGCCCAGGGGAGGTTAGCGATGAGCAGTTCTTC	.	TRBV11-2	TRBJ2-1	.
CASSLGTRQETQYF	TGTGCCAGCAGCTTAGGGACACGACAAGAGACCCAGTACTTC	.	TRBV7-2	TRBJ2-5	.
CASSLEGATTAYEQYF	TGTGCCAGCAGCTTAGAGGGTGCGACTACCGCCTACGAGCAGTACTTC	.	TRBV7-6	TRBJ2-7	.